What follows are 21 T cell receptor beta chains derived from one specimen sequenced in a study of blood T cell repertoires in COVID-19. Libraries were prepared by immunoSEQ multiplex PCR; TCRdb keeps only in-frame clonotypes and omits some of them. This sample has approximately 100,000 clones, with roughly four fifths found just once. The sample consisted of peripheral blood. The receptors come from a man aged 70 or older with active or convalescent COVID-19.

The chain couples TRBV24-1 to TRBJ1-2; possible D gene TRBD1, 5 bases. The germline V gene encodes CDR1 KGHDR and CDR2 SFDVKD. V lost 2 bases to trimming and J lost 5 bases, with 14 bases between them. This CDR3 contains 15 residues. In nucleotides, the CDR3 is TGTGCCACCAGTGATTGGTCCGGGACTGCTTATGGCTACACCTTC. It is translated as CATSDWSGTAYGYTF.

This sequence joins TRBV6-1 and TRBJ1-1; 8 positions match TRBD1. Germline trimming cut 0 bases from V and 8 bases from J; bases unmatched to any gene: 2. From germline, CDR1 is MNHNS and CDR2 SASEGT. The CDR3 is 13 amino acids. The CDR3 here is CASSEARGREAFF. In DNA, the CDR3 is TGTGCCAGCAGTGAAGCCAGGGGGCGCGAAGCTTTCTTT.

This clone occurred a few times. The chain carries TRBV6-5 and TRBJ1-4; D not certain. Germline lookup yields CDR1 MNHEY and CDR2 SVGAGI. V lost 0 bases, J lost 4 bases, and 9 bases lay in between. The CDR3 spans 15 residues. This chain's CDR3 is CASSYSRGYNEKLFF. The DNA for the CDR3 is TGTGCCAGCAGTTACTCGCGGGGTTATAATGAAAAACTGTTTTTT.

The chain uses TRBV12-5 and TRBJ1-4; 9 nucleotides line up with TRBD1. This CDR3 comprises 15 residues. The trim removed 6 bases at V and 4 bases at J, leaving 6 bases unmatched. Per germline, CDR1 LGHNT and CDR2 FRNRAP. CDR3 region: CASGTQGAGNEKLFF. CDR3 DNA sequence: TGTGCTAGTGGCACACAGGGGGCAGGTAATGAAAAACTGTTTTTT. The whole variable domain, filled in from reference TRBV12-5 and TRBJ1-4, reads DARVTQTPRHKVTEMGQEVTMRCQPILGHNTVFWYRQTMMQGLELLAYFRNRAPLDDSGMPKDRFSAEMPDATLATLKIQPSEPRDSAVYFCASGTQGAGNEKLFFGSGTQLSVL.

The chain recombines TRBV9 with TRBJ1-1; no reliable D call. There are 12 residues in the CDR3. CDR1 and CDR2 from the germline V gene are SGDLS and YYNGEE. V was pared by 4 bases and J by 11 bases, with 15 bases between. This chain's CDR3 is CASSPYEGEAFF. In DNA form, the CDR3 reads TGTGCCAGCAGCCCCTATGAGGGTGAGGCTTTCTTT.

Comments on this clone: The same CDR3 arises from other DNA sequences in this sample as well. The genes are TRBV3-1 (or the pseudogene TRBV3-2) and TRBJ2-2; possible D gene TRBD2, 6 bases. The CDR3 covers 15 residues. V dropped 4 bases and J dropped 1 base, with 10 bases sitting between them. CDR1 and CDR2 from the germline V gene are LGHDT and YNNKEL (reference sequence). CDR3 region: CASSPRAGNTGELFF. DNA of the CDR3: TGTGCCAGCAGCCCAAGAGCGGGGAACACCGGGGAGCTGTTTTTT.

The chain uses TRBV18 and TRBJ2-2; a weak D match, TRBD1 (6 bases). Germline V gene sequence: CDR1 KGHSH, CDR2 LQKENI. The V end lost 8 bases, the J end lost 5 bases, and 15 bases lay between the germline ends. The CDR3 consists of 14 residues. CDR3 sequence (DNA): TGTGCCAGCCAGCGGACAGACACTACCGGGGAGCTGTTTTTT. It specifies CASQRTDTTGELFF.

The V gene is TRBV28, the J gene TRBJ1-2, with TRBD1 matching 9 bases. The CDR3 is 16 residues long. Per germline, CDR1 MDHEN and CDR2 SYDVKM. With 10 bases clipped from V and 4 bases from J, the junction kept 16 bases outside the gene matches. In DNA, the CDR3 is TGTGCCACCCGAGCTTTAACAGGGGGCGCTTTCTATGGCTACACCTTC. Translation: CATRALTGGAFYGYTF.

The V and J genes are TRBV19 and TRBJ1-5, with TRBD1 matching over 7 bases. The junction had 4 bases not matched to a gene; V was cut back by 0 bases and J by 2 bases. This CDR3 contains 16 residues. Germline V CDR1 and CDR2: LNHDA, SQIVND (reference sequence). The CDR3 region is CASSIDSGGRNQPQHF. The CDR3 region has the DNA TGTGCCAGTAGTATAGATTCAGGGGGTCGCAATCAGCCCCAGCATTTT.

The rearrangement joins TRBV5-6 to TRBJ2-7; TRBD2 matches at 8 bases. The germline V gene has CDR1 SGHDT and CDR2 YYEEEE. Trimming cost V 2 bases and J 0 bases; bases outside gene matches: 1. The CDR3 has 14 amino acids. The CDR3 loop is CASSFSGGSYEQYF. CDR3 in DNA: TGTGCCAGCAGCTTCAGCGGGGGCTCCTACGAGCAGTACTTC.

This rearrangement joins TRBV27 to TRBJ2-1; possible D gene TRBD1, 6 bases. CDR1 MNHEY and CDR2 SMNVEV come from the germline V gene (reference sequence). Trimming removed 6 bases from V and 12 bases from J, with 18 bases in between. The CDR3 length is 13 residues. CDR3 DNA: TGTGCCAGCAGGAGGGGGACAATGCATCCGCAGTTCTTC. This translates into CASRRGTMHPQFF.

This clone was counted a few times. The rearrangement joins TRBV3-1 (or the pseudogene TRBV3-2) to TRBJ1-1, with no clear D. CDR1 LGHDT and CDR2 YNNKEL come from the germline V gene (reference sequence). V lost 1 base, J lost 7 bases, and 10 bases lay in between. The CDR3 length is 13 residues. The CDR3, as DNA: TGTGCCAGCAGCCAAGTCATAGGGAGTGAAGCTTTCTTT. Translated, it gives CASSQVIGSEAFF.

This clone was counted once. V gene TRBV19 combines with J gene TRBJ2-3; no clear D gene. V was clipped by 4 bases and J by 2 bases, with 7 bases between them. CDR1 is LNHDA and CDR2 is SQIVND in the germline V gene (reference sequence). There are 13 residues in the CDR3. The CDR3 coding sequence is TGTGCCAGTAGTAATACTTACACAGATACGCAGTATTTT. Translation: CASSNTYTDTQYF. The entire variable domain, with the rest obtained from reference TRBV19 and TRBJ2-3, is as follows: DGGITQSPKYLFRKEGQNVTLSCEQNLNHDAMYWYRQDPGQGLRLIYYSQIVNDFQKGDIAEGYSVSREKKESFPLTVTSAQKNPTAFYLCASSNTYTDTQYFGPGTRLTVL.

The J gene is TRBJ1-2, the V gene TRBV7-5; the DNA was not used to check the table's D call, TRBD1. TRBV7-5 is marked as a pseudogene. This CDR3 has 16 amino acids. The CDR3, as DNA: TGTGCCAGAAGCCGACAGGAACAGGGAAAGTGCTATGGCTACACCTTC. Protein sequence: CARSRQEQGKCYGYTF.

This clone was found a few times. The chain carries TRBV9 and TRBJ1-2; 7 bases are a match to TRBD1. In germline, CDR1 is SGDLS, CDR2 YYNGEE. The V gene end was trimmed by 4 bases and the J gene end by 2 bases; junction bases not matched to a gene: 8. The CDR3 has 15 amino acids. The CDR3 loop reads CASSSTGDQNYGYTF. CDR3 bases: TGTGCCAGCAGCTCCACAGGGGACCAAAACTATGGCTACACCTTC. Based on the CDR3 plus reference TRBV9 and TRBJ1-2, the full variable domain is DSGVTQTPKHLITATGQRVTLRCSPRSGDLSVYWYQQSLDQGLQFLIQYYNGEERAKGNILERFSAQQFPDLHSELNLSSLELGDSALYFCASSSTGDQNYGYTFGSGTRLTVV.

This chain uses TRBV4-2 with TRBJ1-5; D remains ambiguous. CDR3 length equals 15 residues. Trimming shortened V by 0 bases and J by 2 bases, and 8 bases separated the two germline ends. Germline V gene lookup returns CDR1 LGHNA and CDR2 YNFKEQ. The CDR3 here is CASSQDPGGNQPQHF. DNA for the CDR3: TGTGCCAGCAGCCAAGATCCGGGAGGCAATCAGCCCCAGCATTTT.

About this clone: This sample includes further DNA sequences coding for the same CDR3. CDR3 sequence reads: CASSGDRGNTEAFF. The DNA for the CDR3 is TGTGCCAGCAGCGGGGACAGGGGTAACACTGAAGCTTTCTTT. The chain employs TRBV5-4 and TRBJ1-1; TRBD1 agrees at 10 bases. V was pared by 4 bases and J by 2 bases, with 2 bases of the junction left unmatched. The germline V gene has CDR1 SGHNT and CDR2 YYREEE (reference sequence). This CDR3 comprises 14 residues.

The rearrangement uses TRBV7-9 and TRBJ2-7, with D unresolved. V was clipped by 5 bases and J by 5 bases, with 10 bases between them. The length of the CDR3 is 12 residues. Per germline, CDR1 SEHNR and CDR2 FQNEAQ (reference sequence). The CDR3 region is CASSTQVDEQYF. For the CDR3, the DNA is TGTGCCAGCAGCACCCAGGTTGACGAGCAGTACTTC.

This chain links TRBV25-1 with TRBJ2-5; 8 bases line up with TRBD2. This CDR3 region has 14 residues. The junction had 5 bases not matched to a gene; V was cut back by 3 bases and J by 5 bases. The V gene's germline CDR1 is MGHDK and CDR2 SYGVNS. The CDR3 sequence: CASSDPAGAETQYF. The CDR3 DNA reads as TGTGCCAGCAGTGACCCAGCGGGAGCGGAGACCCAGTACTTC.

V and J are TRBV28 and TRBJ2-3; possible D gene TRBD2, 5 bases. Germline V CDR1 and CDR2: MDHEN, SYDVKM. Trimming took off 5 bases at V and 3 bases at J, with 15 bases between the two ends. The CDR3 runs 15 residues. The CDR3 sequence is CASSRRGITTDTQYF. The CDR3 nucleotides are TGTGCCAGCAGTCGCCGGGGAATTACGACAGATACGCAGTATTTT.

This clone was detected only once. The chain combines TRBV28 with TRBJ2-3; perhaps TRBD1 as D (5 bases). V was trimmed by 5 bases and J by 0 bases, leaving 9 bases between them. The CDR3 has 14 residues. CDR1 is MDHEN, CDR2 SYDVKM, per germline. CDR3 bases: TGTGCCAGCAGTAGCAGGGTTAGCACAGATACGCAGTATTTT. It yields the protein CASSSRVSTDTQYF.